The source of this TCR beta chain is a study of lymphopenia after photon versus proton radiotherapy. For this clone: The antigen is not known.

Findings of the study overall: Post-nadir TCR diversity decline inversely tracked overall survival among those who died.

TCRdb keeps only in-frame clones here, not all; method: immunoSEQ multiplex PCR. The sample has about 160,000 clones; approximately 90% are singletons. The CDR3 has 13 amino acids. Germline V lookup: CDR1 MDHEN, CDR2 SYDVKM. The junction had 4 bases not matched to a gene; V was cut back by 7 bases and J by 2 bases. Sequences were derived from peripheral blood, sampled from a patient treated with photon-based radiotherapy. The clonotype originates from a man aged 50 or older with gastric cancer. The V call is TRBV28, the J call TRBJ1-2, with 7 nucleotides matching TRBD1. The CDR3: CASTEGQNYGYTF. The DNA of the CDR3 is TGTGCCAGCACCGAGGGACAGAACTATGGCTACACCTTC.